The T cell receptor (beta chain) under discussion was sequenced for a study of blood T cell repertoires in COVID-19. Trimming at V came to 6 bases and at J to 6 bases, leaving 6 bases not matched to a gene. Germline V CDR1 and CDR2: KGHSH, LQKENI. The CDR3 has 15 residues. Original analysis: Nucleated cell number was recorded as an estimate derived from reference gene primer amplification. Assay: immunoSEQ multiplex PCR; the TCRdb copy retains only in-frame clones and omits some. V, J and clone size are taken as reported in that table, and D and trimming were inferred from the DNA itself. This repertoire shows 300,000 to 400,000 clones, more than 70% found once; its top ten account for under 2%. This clone is a singleton in its sample. A Seattle source enrolled patients during active infection and followed them longitudinally.

The material sequenced was peripheral blood. The J gene is TRBJ1-6, the V gene TRBV18, with 9 positions matching TRBD1. The TCR comes from a woman in her thirties with COVID-19, enrolled during active disease. The CDR3 loop reads CASSQQGAANSPLHF. The CDR3 nucleotides are TGTGCCAGCTCCCAACAGGGGGCAGCTAATTCACCCCTCCACTTT. Filled out from reference TRBV18 and TRBJ1-6, the complete variable domain reads NAGVMQNPRHLVRRRGQEARLRCSPMKGHSHVYWYRQLPEEGLKFMVYLQKENIIDESGMPKERFSAEFPKEGPSILRIQQVVRGDSAAYFCASSQQGAANSPLHFGNGTRLTVT.